The clone carrying this T cell receptor (beta chain) was observed once. Relative to the germline gene, one junction end is altered; a read error may explain this. The data are from a study of blood T cells in healthy people across ages. Then a second PCR, running roughly 7 to 12 cycles, was carried out with a sample-barcoded 5' primer and a J-beta primer mix. TCRdb itself ran the 5' RACE reads through MiXCR, one entry per CDR3 protein. The sample yields roughly 1,800,000 distinct CDR3 sequences, roughly 49% seen once. This sequence originates from a woman between 40 and 55 years old in good health. Sequenced material: blood.

CDR3 coding DNA: TGTGCCAGCAGCCAAGGTGCGAAAGAGACCCGGTACTTC. Translation: CASSQGAKETRYF. The V and J genes are TRBV3-1 and TRBJ2-5; D is ambiguous. This CDR3 contains 13 residues. Per the germline V gene, CDR1 is LGHDT and CDR2 is YNNKEL (reference sequence).